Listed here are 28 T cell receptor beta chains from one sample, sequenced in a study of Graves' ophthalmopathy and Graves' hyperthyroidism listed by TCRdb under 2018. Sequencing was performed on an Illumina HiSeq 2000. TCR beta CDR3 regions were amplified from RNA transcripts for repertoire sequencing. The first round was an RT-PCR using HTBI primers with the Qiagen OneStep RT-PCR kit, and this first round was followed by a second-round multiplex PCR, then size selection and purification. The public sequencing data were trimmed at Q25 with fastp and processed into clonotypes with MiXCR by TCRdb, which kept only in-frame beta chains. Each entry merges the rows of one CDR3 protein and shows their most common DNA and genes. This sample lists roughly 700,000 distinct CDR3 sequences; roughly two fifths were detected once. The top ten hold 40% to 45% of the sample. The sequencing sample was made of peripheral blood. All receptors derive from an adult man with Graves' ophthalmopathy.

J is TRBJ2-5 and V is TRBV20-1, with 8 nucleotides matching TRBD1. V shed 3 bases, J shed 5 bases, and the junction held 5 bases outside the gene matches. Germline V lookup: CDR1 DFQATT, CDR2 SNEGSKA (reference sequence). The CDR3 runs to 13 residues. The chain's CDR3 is CSASRRTGETQYF. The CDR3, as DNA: TGCAGTGCTAGCAGACGGACAGGGGAGACCCAGTACTTC.

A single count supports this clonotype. The chain's CDR3 is CSARDNIGTGAQPQHF. The CDR3 DNA is TGCAGTGCTAGAGATAATATCGGGACAGGGGCTCAGCCCCAGCATTTT. The chain uses TRBV20-1 and TRBJ1-5; 10 positions agree with TRBD1. The junction had 8 bases not matched to a gene; V was cut back by 0 bases and J by 6 bases. The germline V gene encodes CDR1 DFQATT and CDR2 SNEGSKA (reference sequence). The CDR3 runs to 16 residues.

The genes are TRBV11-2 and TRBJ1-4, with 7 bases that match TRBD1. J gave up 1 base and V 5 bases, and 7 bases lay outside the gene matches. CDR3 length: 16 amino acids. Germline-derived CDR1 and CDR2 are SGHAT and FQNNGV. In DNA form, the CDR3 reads TGTGCCAGCAGCCTCCTGAGGGACAGAACTAATGAAAAACTGTTTTTT. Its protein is CASSLLRDRTNEKLFF.

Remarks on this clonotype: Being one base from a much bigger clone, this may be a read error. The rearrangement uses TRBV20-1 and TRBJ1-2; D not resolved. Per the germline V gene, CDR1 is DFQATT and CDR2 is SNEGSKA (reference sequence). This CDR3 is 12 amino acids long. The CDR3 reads CSARLEDYGHTF. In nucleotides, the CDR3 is TGCAGTGCTAGACTTGAGGACTATGGCCACACCTTC.

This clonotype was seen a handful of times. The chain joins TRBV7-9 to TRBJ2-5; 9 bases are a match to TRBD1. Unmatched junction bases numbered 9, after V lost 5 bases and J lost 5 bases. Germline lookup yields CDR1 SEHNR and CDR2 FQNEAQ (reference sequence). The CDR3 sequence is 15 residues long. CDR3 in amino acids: CASSIGTGNGETQYF. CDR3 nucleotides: TGTGCCAGCAGCATCGGGACAGGGAATGGGGAGACCCAGTACTTC.

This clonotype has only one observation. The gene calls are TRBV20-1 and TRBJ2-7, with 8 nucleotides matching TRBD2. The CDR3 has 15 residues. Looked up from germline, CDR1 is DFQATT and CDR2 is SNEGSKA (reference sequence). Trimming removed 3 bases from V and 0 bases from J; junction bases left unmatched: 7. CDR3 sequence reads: CSASSGTSGSYEQYF. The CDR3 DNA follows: TGCAGTGCTAGTTCCGGCACTAGCGGCTCCTACGAGCAGTACTTC.

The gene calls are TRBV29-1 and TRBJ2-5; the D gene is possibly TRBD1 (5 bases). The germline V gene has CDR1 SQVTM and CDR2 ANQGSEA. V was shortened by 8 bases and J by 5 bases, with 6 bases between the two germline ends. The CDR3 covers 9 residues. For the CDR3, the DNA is TGCAGCTGGGGCGAGACCCAGTACTTC. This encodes CSWGETQYF.

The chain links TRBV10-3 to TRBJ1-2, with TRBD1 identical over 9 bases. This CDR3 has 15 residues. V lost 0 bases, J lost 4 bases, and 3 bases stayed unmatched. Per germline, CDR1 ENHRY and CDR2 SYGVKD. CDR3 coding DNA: TGTGCCATCAGTGAGTCTGGGACAGGGCTCTATGGCTACACCTTC. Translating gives CAISESGTGLYGYTF.

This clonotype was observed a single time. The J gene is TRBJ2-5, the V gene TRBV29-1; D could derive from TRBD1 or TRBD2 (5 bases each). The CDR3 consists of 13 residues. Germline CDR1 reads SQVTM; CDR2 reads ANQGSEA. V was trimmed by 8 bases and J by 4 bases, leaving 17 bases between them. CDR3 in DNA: TGCAGCTTAGCAGGGTATGGAGGAGAGACCCAGTACTTC. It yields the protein CSLAGYGGETQYF.

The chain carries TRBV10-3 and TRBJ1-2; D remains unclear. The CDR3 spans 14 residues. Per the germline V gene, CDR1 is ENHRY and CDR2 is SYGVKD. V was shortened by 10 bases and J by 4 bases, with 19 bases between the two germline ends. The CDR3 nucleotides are TGTGCCAGCAAGGAGCTGAACAGTCCCTATGGCTACACCTTC. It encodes CASKELNSPYGYTF.

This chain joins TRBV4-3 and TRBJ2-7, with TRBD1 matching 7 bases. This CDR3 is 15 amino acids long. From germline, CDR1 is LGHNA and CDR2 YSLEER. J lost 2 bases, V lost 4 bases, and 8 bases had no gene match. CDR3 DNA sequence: TGCGCCAGCAGCCCAAGGGACAGTCTAGCCTACGAGCAGTACTTC. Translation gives CASSPRDSLAYEQYF.

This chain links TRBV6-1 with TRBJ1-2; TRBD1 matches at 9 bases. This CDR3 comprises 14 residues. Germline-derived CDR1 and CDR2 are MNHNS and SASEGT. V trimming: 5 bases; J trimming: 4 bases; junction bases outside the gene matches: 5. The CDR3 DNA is TGTGCCAGCAGTACAGGGGGCCCCGGCTATGGCTACACCTTC. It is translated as CASSTGGPGYGYTF.

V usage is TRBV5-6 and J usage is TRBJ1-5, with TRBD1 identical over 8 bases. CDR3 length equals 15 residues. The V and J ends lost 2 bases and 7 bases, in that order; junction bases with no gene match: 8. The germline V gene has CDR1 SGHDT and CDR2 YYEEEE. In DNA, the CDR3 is TGTGCCAGCAGCTTCGGACAGGGCGAGGAGCAGCCCCAGCATTTT. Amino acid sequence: CASSFGQGEEQPQHF. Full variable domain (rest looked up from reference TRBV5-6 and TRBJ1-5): DAGVTQSPTHLIKTRGQQVTLRCSPKSGHDTVSWYQQALGQGPQFIFQYYEEEERQRGNFPDRFSGHQFPNYSSELNVNALLLGDSALYLCASSFGQGEEQPQHFGDGTRLSIL.

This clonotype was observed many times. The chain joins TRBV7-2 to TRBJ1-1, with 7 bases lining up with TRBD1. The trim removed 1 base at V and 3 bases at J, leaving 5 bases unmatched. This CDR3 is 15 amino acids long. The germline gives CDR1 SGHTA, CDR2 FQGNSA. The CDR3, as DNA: TGTGCCAGCAGCTTAGACAGGGGAGCCGACACTGAAGCTTTCTTT. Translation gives CASSLDRGADTEAFF. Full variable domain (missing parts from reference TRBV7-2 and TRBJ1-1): GAGVSQSPSNKVTEKGKDVELRCDPISGHTALYWYRQSLGQGLEFLIYFQGNSAPDKSGLPSDRFSAERTGGSVSTLTIQRTQQEDSAVYLCASSLDRGADTEAFFGQGTRLTVV.

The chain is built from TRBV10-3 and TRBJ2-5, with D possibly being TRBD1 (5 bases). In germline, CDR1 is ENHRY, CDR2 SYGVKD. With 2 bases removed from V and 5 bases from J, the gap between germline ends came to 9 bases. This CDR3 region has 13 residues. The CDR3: CAISERQGETQYF. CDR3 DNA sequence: TGTGCCATCAGTGAGAGGCAGGGCGAGACCCAGTACTTC.

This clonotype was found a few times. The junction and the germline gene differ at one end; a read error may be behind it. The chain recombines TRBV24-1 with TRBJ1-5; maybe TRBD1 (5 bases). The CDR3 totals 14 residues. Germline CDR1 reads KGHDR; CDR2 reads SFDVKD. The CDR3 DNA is TGTGCCAGCAGTTACGAGACAGCTCATCAGCCCCAGCATTTT. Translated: CASSYETAHQPQHF.

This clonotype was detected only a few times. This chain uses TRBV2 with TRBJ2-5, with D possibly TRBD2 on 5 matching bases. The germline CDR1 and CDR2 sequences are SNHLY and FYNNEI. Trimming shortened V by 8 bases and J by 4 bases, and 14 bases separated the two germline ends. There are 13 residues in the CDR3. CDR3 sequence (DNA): TGTGCCAGCCGTGGAGGTGGTACAGAGACCCAGTACTTC. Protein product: CASRGGGTETQYF.

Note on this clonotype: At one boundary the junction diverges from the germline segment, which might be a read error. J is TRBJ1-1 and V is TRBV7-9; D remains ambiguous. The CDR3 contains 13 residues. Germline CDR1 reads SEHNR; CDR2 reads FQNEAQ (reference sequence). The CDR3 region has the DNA TGTGCCAGCAGCTTAGCCCAAGCCACTGAGGCTTTGTTT. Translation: CASSLAQATEALF.

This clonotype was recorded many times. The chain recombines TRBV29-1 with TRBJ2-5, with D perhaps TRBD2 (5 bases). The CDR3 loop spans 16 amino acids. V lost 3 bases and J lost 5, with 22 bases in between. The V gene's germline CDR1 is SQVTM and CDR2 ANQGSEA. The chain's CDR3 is CSVDLLERGTHETQYF. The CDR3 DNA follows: TGCAGCGTTGACCTTCTGGAACGGGGAACACACGAGACCCAGTACTTC. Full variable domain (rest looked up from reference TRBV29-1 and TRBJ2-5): SAVISQKPSRDICQRGTSLTIQCQVDSQVTMMFWYRQQPGQSLTLIATANQGSEATYESGFVIDKFPISRPNLTFSTLTVSNMSPEDSSIYLCSVDLLERGTHETQYFGPGTRLLVL.

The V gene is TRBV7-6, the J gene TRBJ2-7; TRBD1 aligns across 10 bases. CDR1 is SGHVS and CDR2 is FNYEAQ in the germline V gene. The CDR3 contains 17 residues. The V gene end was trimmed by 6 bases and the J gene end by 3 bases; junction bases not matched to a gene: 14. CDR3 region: CASRVDRGLIRLYEQYF. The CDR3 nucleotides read TGTGCCAGCAGGGTTGACAGGGGGCTTATCCGCCTCTACGAGCAGTACTTC.

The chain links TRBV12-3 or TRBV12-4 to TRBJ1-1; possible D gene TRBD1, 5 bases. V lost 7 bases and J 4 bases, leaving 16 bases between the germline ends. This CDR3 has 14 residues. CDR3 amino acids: CASIPRGWVTEAFF. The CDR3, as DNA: TGTGCCAGCATTCCGCGGGGGTGGGTCACTGAAGCTTTCTTT.

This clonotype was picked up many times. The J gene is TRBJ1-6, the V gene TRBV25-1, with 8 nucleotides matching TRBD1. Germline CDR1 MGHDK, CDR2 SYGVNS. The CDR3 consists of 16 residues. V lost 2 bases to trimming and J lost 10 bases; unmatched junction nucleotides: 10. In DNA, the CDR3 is TGTGCCAGCAGTGAACCCGGACAGGGCCTCAAGTCACCCCTCCACTTT. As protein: CASSEPGQGLKSPLHF. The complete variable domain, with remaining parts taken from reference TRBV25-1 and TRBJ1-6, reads EADIYQTPRYLVIGTGKKITLECSQTMGHDKMYWYQQDPGMELHLIHYSYGVNSTEKGDLSSESTVSRIRTEHFPLTLESARPSHTSQYLCASSEPGQGLKSPLHFGNGTRLTVT.

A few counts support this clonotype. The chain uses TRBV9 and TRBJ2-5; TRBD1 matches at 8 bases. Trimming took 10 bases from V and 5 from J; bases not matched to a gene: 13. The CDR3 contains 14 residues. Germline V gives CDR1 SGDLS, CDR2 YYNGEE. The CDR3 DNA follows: TGTGCCGCGAGCAACAGACAGGGGAGGGAGACCCAGTACTTC. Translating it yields CAASNRQGRETQYF.

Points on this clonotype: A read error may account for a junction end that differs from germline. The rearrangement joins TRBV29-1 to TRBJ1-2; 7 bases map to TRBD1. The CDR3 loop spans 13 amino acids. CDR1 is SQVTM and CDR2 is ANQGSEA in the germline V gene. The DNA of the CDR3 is TGTGCCTGGAGTTCAGGGGGGCGGACGAGCTACACCTTC. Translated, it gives CAWSSGGRTSYTF.

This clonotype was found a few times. Here the CDR3 DNA reads TGCAGTGCTAGGGGACAGGGACATGAAAAACTGTTTTTT. It codes for CSARGQGHEKLFF. The rearrangement links TRBV20-1 to TRBJ1-4, with 9 bases aligning to TRBD1. This CDR3 spans 13 amino acids. The trim removed 3 bases at V and 6 bases at J, leaving 2 bases unmatched. The germline CDR1 and CDR2 sequences are DFQATT and SNEGSKA (reference sequence).

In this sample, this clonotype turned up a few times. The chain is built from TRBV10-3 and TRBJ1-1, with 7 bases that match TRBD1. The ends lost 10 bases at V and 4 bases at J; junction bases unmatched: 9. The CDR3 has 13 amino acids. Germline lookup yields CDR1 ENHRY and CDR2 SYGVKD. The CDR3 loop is CASRSQGSTEAFF. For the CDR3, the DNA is TGTGCCAGCAGGTCACAGGGGTCCACTGAAGCTTTCTTT.

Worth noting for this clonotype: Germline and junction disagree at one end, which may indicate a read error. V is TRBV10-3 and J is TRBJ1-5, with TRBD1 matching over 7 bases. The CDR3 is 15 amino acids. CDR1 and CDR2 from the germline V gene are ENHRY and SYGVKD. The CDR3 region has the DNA TGTGGCATCAGTGAACGACAGGGAGGCATTCAACCCCAGCATTTT. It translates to CGISERQGGIQPQHF.

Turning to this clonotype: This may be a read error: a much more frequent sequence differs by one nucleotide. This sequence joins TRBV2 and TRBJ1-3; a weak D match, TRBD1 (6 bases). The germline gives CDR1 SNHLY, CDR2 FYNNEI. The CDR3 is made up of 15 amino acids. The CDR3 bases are TGTGCCAGCAGTAGACAGGCTTACTCTGGAAACACCGTATATTTT. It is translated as CASSRQAYSGNTVYF. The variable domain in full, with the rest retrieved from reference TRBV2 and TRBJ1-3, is EPEVTQTPSHQVTQMGQEVILRCVPISNHLYFYWYRQILGQKVEFLVSFYNNEISEKSEIFDDQFSVERPDGSNFTLKIRSTKLEDSAMYFCASSRQAYSGNTVYFGEGSWLTVV.